The TCR beta chain described here comes from a study of CD8+CD57+ T cells in acquired aplastic anemia. Genomic DNA, serving as template, underwent TCR beta VDJ and CDR3 profiling. TCRdb redid the calling of the reads with MiXCR, one entry per CDR3 protein. The sample lists some 180,000 distinct CDR3 sequences, less than 55% occurring once. Germline V lookup: CDR1 KGHDR, CDR2 SFDVKD. The junction had 6 bases not matched to a gene; V was cut back by 4 bases and J by 9 bases. This CDR3 is 15 amino acids long. This clonotype was counted once. This chain connects TRBV24-1 to TRBJ2-2, with TRBD1 identical over 11 bases. This receptor was identified in a human donor in good health. The source material was sorted CD4+, CD8+, or CD8+CD57+ T cells (not recorded which) from PBMCs. DNA of the CDR3: TGTGCCACCAGTGAAGCGGGACAGGGGGGGAGGGAGCTGTTTTTT. Translating it yields CATSEAGQGGRELFF.